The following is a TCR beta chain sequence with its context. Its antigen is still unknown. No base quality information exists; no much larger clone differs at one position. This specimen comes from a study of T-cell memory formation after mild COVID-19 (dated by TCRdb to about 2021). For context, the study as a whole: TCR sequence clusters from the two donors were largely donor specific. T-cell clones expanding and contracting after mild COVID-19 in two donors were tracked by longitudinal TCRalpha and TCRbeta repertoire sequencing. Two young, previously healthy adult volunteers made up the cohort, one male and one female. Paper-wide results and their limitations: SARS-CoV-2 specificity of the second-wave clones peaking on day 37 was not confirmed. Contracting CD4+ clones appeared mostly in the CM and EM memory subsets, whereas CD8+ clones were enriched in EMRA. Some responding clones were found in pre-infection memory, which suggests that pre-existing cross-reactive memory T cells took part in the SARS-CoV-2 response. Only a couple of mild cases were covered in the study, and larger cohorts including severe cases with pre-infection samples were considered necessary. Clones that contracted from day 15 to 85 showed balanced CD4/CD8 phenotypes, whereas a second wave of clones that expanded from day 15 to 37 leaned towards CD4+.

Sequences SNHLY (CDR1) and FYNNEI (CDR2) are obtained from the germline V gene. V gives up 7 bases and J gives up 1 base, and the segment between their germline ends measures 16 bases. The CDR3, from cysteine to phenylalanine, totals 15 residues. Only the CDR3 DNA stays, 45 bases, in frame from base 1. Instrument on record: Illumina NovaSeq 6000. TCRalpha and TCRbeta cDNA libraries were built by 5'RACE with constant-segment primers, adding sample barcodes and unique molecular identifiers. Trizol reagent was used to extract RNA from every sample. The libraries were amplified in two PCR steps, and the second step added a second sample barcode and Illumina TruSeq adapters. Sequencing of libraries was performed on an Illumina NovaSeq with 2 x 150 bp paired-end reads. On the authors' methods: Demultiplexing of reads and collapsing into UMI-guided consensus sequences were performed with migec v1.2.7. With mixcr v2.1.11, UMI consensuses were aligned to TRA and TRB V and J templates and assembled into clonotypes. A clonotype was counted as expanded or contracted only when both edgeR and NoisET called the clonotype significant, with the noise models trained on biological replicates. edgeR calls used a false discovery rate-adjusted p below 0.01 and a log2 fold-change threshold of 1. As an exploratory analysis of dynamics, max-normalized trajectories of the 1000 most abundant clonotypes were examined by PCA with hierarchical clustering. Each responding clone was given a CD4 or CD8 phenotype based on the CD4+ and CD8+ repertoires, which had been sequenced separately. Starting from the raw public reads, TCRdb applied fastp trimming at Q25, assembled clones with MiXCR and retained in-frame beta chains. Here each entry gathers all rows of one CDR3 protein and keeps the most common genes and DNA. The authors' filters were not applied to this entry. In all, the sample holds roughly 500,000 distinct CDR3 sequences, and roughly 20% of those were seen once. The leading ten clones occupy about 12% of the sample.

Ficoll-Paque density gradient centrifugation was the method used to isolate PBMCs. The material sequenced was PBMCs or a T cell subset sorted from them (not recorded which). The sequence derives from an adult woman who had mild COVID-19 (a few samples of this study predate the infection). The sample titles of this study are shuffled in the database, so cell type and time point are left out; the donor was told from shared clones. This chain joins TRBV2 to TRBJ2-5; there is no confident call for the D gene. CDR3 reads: CASTPTQASQETQYF. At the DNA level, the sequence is TGTGCCAGCACCCCGACTCAGGCGAGCCAAGAGACCCAGTACTTC.